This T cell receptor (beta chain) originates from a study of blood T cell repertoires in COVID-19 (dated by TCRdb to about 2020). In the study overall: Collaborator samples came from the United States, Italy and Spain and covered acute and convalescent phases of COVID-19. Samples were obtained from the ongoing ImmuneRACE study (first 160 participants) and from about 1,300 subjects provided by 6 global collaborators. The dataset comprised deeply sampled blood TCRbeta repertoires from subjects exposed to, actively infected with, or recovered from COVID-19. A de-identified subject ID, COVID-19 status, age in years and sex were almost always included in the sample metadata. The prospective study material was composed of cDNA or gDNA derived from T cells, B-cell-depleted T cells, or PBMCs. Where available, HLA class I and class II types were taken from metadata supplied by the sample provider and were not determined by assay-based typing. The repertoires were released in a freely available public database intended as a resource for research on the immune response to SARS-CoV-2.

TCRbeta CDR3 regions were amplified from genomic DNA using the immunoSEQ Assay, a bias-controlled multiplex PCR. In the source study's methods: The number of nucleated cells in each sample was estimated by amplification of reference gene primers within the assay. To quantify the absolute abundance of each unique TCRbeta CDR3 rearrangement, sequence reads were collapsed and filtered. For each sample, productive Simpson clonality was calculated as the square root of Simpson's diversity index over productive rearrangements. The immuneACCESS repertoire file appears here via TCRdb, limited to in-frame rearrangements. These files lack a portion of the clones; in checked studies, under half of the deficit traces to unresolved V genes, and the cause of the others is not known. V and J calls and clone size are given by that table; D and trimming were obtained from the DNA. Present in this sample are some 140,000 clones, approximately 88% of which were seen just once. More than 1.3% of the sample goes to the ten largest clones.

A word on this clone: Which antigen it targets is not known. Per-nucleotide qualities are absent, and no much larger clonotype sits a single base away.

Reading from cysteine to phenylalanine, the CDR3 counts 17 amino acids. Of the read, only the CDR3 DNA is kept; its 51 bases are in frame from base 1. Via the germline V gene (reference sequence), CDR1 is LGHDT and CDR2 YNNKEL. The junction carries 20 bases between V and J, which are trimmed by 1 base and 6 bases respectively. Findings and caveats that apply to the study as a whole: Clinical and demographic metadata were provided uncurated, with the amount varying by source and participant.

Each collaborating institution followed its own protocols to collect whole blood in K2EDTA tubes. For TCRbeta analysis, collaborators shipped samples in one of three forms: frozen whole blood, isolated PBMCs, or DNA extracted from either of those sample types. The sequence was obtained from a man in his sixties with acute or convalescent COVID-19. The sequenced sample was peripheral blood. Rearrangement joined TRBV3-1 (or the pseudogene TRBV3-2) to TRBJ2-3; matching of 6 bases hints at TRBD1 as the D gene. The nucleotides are TGTGCCAGCAGCCAAGTGGTGGGGGCCGGGAATGGCGATACGCAGTATTTT. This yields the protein CASSQVVGAGNGDTQYF.